This TCR beta chain was sequenced for a study of blood T cell repertoires in COVID-19. Produced via immunoSEQ multiplex PCR; TCRdb's table is partial and in-frame only. This table holds fewer than 200,000 clones, approximately 87% found once. The length of the CDR3 is 18 residues. Trimming at V came to 6 bases and at J to 0 bases, leaving 13 bases not matched to a gene. The germline gives CDR1 SEHNR, CDR2 FQNEAQ (reference sequence). V and J are TRBV7-9 and TRBJ2-2; 7 bases align to TRBD1. Sequenced input: peripheral blood. This clonotype was sampled from a man aged 40-55 years with active or convalescent COVID-19. As DNA, the CDR3 is TGTGCCAGCAGACTAACGAGGGCGACAGGGACGAACACCGGGGAGCTGTTTTTT. This codes for CASRLTRATGTNTGELFF. Full variable domain (remainder filled in from reference TRBV7-9 and TRBJ2-2): DTGVSQNPRHKITKRGQNVTFRCDPISEHNRLYWYRQTLGQGPEFLTYFQNEAQLEKSRLLSDRFSAERPKGSFSTLEIQRTEQGDSAMYLCASRLTRATGTNTGELFFGEGSRLTVL.